A selection of T cell receptor beta chains follows, all from one sample in a study of blood T cell repertoires in COVID-19. Profiled with immunoSEQ multiplex PCR; TCRdb holds only in-frame clones, not every one. The top ten hold 2.2% of the sample, which has roughly 260,000 clones, approximately 86% seen once. The sequencing sample was made of peripheral blood. The receptors come from a woman aged 45-60 years who had recovered from COVID-19. Each CDR3 is given without its conserved first and last residue. The order of the fields is V gene, J gene, D gene, CDR3 protein. D genes are given only for firm matches.

>TRBV6-5|TRBJ2-7|.
ASSLTGTYEQY
>TRBV11-2|TRBJ2-7|.
ASSIGSANYEQY
>TRBV6-4|TRBJ1-2|.
ASSDSPGQLYGYT
>TRBV14|TRBJ2-1|.
ASSQSTGTGSNEQF
>TRBV9|TRBJ1-4|TRBD1
ASSVLTGANEKLF
>TRBV28|TRBJ2-3|TRBD1
ASSSTGGPDTQY
>TRBV20-1|TRBJ2-1|.
SASFGEYNEQF
>TRBV4-2|TRBJ2-7|TRBD2
ASSQDQASGLVWQY
>TRBV15|TRBJ1-4|.
ATSRAVNEKLF
>TRBV3-1/TRBV3-2|TRBJ1-2|TRBD1
ASSHTTGGYGYT
>TRBV7-3|TRBJ2-1|TRBD1
ASSPLRTGNDNEQF
>TRBV6-5|TRBJ2-7|.
ASSWAGGGISEQY
>TRBV27|TRBJ1-2|TRBD1
ASSADRAGGGYT
>TRBV4-1|TRBJ2-3|.
ASSQGRSPTDTQY
>TRBV5-1|TRBJ1-1|TRBD1
ASSLTGTGTNTEAF
>TRBV5-1|TRBJ2-2|.
ASSRIGGTGELF
>TRBV11-2|TRBJ2-7|TRBD1
ASSLRQGAMEYEQY
>TRBV5-7|TRBJ2-2|TRBD1
ASSLGQGEAGELF
>TRBV28|TRBJ2-7|TRBD2
ASSSPPGEGTYEQY
>TRBV10-3|TRBJ1-1|.
AIRRETGVTEAF
>TRBV6-6|TRBJ1-1|.
ASIRQATEAF
>TRBV29-1|TRBJ1-1|.
SVESGSRNTEAF
>TRBV6-2/TRBV6-3|TRBJ1-4|.
ASIPRGDGGEKLF
>TRBV14|TRBJ1-1|.
ASSQLQSNTEAF
>TRBV7-9|TRBJ2-5|.
ASSLDIKQETQY
>TRBV9|TRBJ2-7|.
ASSVRGTGYEQY
>TRBV19|TRBJ1-5|.
ASSTSGSRNQPQH
>TRBV5-4|TRBJ1-2|TRBD1
ASSQLSGTGVYGYT
>TRBV5-1|TRBJ2-2|.
ASSPADNTGELF
>TRBV4-2|TRBJ2-7|.
ASSQVGSEQY
>TRBV12-3/TRBV12-4|TRBJ1-1|TRBD1
ASKQGGTEAF
>TRBV5-4|TRBJ2-5|.
ASSAGGEETQY
>TRBV9|TRBJ2-1|.
ASSVAVGGAGASYNEQF
>TRBV5-4|TRBJ2-1|TRBD2
ASSLKRERGNEQF
>TRBV5-1|TRBJ1-1|TRBD1
ASSTTQTGTGVTEAF
>TRBV11-2|TRBJ1-2|.
ASSSRQAYGYT
>TRBV2|TRBJ2-7|TRBD2
ASRVGTSGSIYEQY
>TRBV7-2|TRBJ1-1|.
ASSLYAGDLNTEAF
>TRBV28|TRBJ1-3|TRBD1
ASSLGQEGGNTIY
>TRBV7-9|TRBJ1-2|.
ASSLGSAGIGGYT
>TRBV5-1|TRBJ1-4|TRBD1
ASSPMTGGDNEKLF
>TRBV28|TRBJ1-2|.
ATGKSVGYGYT
>TRBV18|TRBJ2-5|TRBD2
ASSSRGGGNQETQY
>TRBV27|TRBJ2-5|TRBD1
ASSAGTGKRQETQY
>TRBV19|TRBJ2-3|.
ASSIWGYSTDTQY
>TRBV15|TRBJ1-2|.
ATSRDNVEGNYGYT
>TRBV3-1/TRBV3-2|TRBJ2-5|.
ASSQEPPVREETQY
>TRBV9|TRBJ2-7|TRBD2
ASGPGLAAWEQY
>TRBV19|TRBJ2-3|TRBD2
ASSPLGGEGDTQY